Listed here are 18 T cell receptor beta chains from one sample, sequenced in a study of T cell responses to AZD1222 COVID-19 vaccine. Here immunoSEQ multiplex PCR was the method, and the copy in TCRdb shows in-frame clones only, minus some. Among more than 100,000 clones listed, around 88% were seen once. The sequencing used peripheral blood, collected on day 0 of AZD1222 vaccination. The receptors shown here come from an adult in good health.

This clone was detected a few times. This rearrangement joins TRBV6-5 to TRBJ2-7, with 9 bases identical to TRBD1. The CDR3 spans 15 residues. The germline gives CDR1 MNHEY, CDR2 SVGAGI. Germline trimming cut 6 bases from V and 3 bases from J; bases unmatched to any gene: 9. The CDR3 DNA follows: TGTGCCAGCAGGGTAGACAGGGGGGCATTCTACGAGCAGTACTTC. Amino acids: CASRVDRGAFYEQYF.

The chain employs TRBV10-3 and TRBJ2-2, with D possibly being TRBD1 (5 bases). The germline V gene has CDR1 ENHRY and CDR2 SYGVKD. This CDR3 spans 13 amino acids. V lost 7 bases and J lost 1, with 7 bases in between. The CDR3 DNA sequence: TGTGCCATCAACGGACAGAACACCGGGGAGCTGTTTTTT. Amino acid sequence: CAINGQNTGELFF.

The DNA of the CDR3 is TGTGCCAGCAGCCAATTTCTAGAAACAGATACGCAGTATTTT. It yields the protein CASSQFLETDTQYF. The V call is TRBV4-2, the J call TRBJ2-3, with D unclear. Trimming removed 2 bases from V and 3 bases from J, with 9 bases in between. Germline V CDR1 and CDR2: LGHNA, YNFKEQ. The CDR3 runs to 14 residues.

V usage is TRBV6-5 and J usage is TRBJ1-6; D gene uncertain. The CDR3 spans 16 residues. In germline, CDR1 is MNHEY, CDR2 SVGAGI. Between the trimmed V and J ends, which lost 2 bases and 9 bases, there was a span of 17 bases. The CDR3 here is CASSYIAQSISSPLHF. As DNA, the CDR3 is TGTGCCAGCAGTTACATCGCGCAAAGTATATCTTCACCCCTCCACTTT.

The genes are TRBV6-5 and TRBJ1-5, with D perhaps TRBD1 (6 bases). This CDR3 spans 14 amino acids. Germline CDR1 is MNHEY and CDR2 is SVGAGI. V gave up 6 bases and J gave up 1 base, with 10 bases separating them. CDR3 in amino acids: CASRSDRSNQPQHF. CDR3 DNA sequence: TGTGCCAGCAGGAGTGACAGGAGCAATCAGCCCCAGCATTTT.

The rearrangement links TRBV7-3 to TRBJ2-1; tentative D call: TRBD2 (6 bases). The V gene's germline CDR1 is SGHTA and CDR2 FQGTGA. This CDR3 region has 11 residues. The germline V and J ends were trimmed by 11 bases and 8 bases, with 13 bases remaining between them. CDR3 loop: CARNGGYEQFF. The CDR3 bases are TGTGCCCGAAACGGGGGATATGAGCAGTTCTTC.

The V gene is TRBV29-1, the J gene TRBJ1-2; no clear D. Trimming shortened V by 7 bases and J by 6 bases, and 15 bases separated the two germline ends. Germline assignment: CDR1 SQVTM and CDR2 ANQGSEA. The CDR3 consists of 12 residues. CDR3 sequence: CSGKALSNGYTF. CDR3 bases: TGCAGCGGCAAAGCTTTGTCGAATGGCTACACCTTC.

The chain links TRBV5-6 to TRBJ1-6; maybe TRBD1 (5 bases). This CDR3 region has 13 residues. V gave up 4 bases and J gave up 5 bases, with 7 bases separating them. Germline V CDR1 and CDR2: SGHDT, YYEEEE. The CDR3 nucleotides are TGTGCCAGCAGCGGAGGGGATAATTCACCCCTCCACTTT. Encoded protein: CASSGGDNSPLHF.

The rearrangement uses TRBV7-3 and TRBJ1-2; 8 positions match TRBD1. The CDR3 is 16 residues long. Germline V lookup: CDR1 SGHTA, CDR2 FQGTGA. Unmatched junction bases numbered 11, after V lost 0 bases and J lost 8 bases. In DNA form, the CDR3 reads TGTGCCAGCAGCTTAACGGGAGGACAGGGCAGCGAAGGCTACACCTTC. Protein product: CASSLTGGQGSEGYTF.

The chain recombines TRBV6-1 with TRBJ2-3; D gene unclear. V was clipped by 4 bases and J by 8 bases, with 10 bases between them. Germline assignment: CDR1 MNHNS and CDR2 SASEGT. This CDR3 spans 12 amino acids. CDR3 coding DNA: TGTGCCAGCAGTGGAGCCTTGGGTACGCAGTATTTT. Protein sequence: CASSGALGTQYF.

The chain carries TRBV14 and TRBJ1-2, with D uncertain. Per the germline V gene, CDR1 is SGHDN and CDR2 is FVKESK. The CDR3 contains 15 residues. The ends were cut back, 3 bases at V and 3 bases at J, with 14 bases in the middle. The CDR3 reads CASSQDPTGYYGYTF. The CDR3 region has the DNA TGTGCCAGCAGCCAGGACCCTACGGGGTACTATGGCTACACCTTC.

J is TRBJ1-5 and V is TRBV12-5; no definite D call. Trimming cost V 1 base and J 11 bases, with 12 bases left between them. This CDR3 comprises 13 residues. Per the germline V gene, CDR1 is LGHNT and CDR2 is FRNRAP. Here the CDR3 reads CASGLGGREAQHF. In DNA, the CDR3 is TGTGCTAGTGGTTTGGGAGGGAGGGAGGCCCAGCATTTT.

CDR3 nucleotide sequence: TGTGCCAGCAGTTCGGGGACAGGGGCAATCAGCGGAGCTTTCTTT. Its translation is CASSSGTGAISGAFF. V usage is TRBV6-5 and J usage is TRBJ1-1; 10 positions match TRBD1. This CDR3 is built from 15 residues. V lost 4 bases, J lost 10 bases, and 12 bases stayed unmatched. Germline V gives CDR1 MNHEY, CDR2 SVGAGI.

The chain joins TRBV2 to TRBJ1-1; no clear D gene. Germline V gene sequence: CDR1 SNHLY, CDR2 FYNNEI. V was shortened by 3 bases and J by 4 bases, with 15 bases between the two germline ends. There are 15 residues in the CDR3. The CDR3 bases are TGTGCCAGCAGTGACTTCCCGGCGAGGACCACTGAAGCTTTCTTT. Amino acid sequence: CASSDFPARTTEAFF. Drawing the rest from reference TRBV2 and TRBJ1-1, the complete variable domain is EPEVTQTPSHQVTQMGQEVILRCVPISNHLYFYWYRQILGQKVEFLVSFYNNEISEKSEIFDDQFSVERPDGSNFTLKIRSTKLEDSAMYFCASSDFPARTTEAFFGQGTRLTVV.

This chain connects TRBV12-3 or TRBV12-4 to TRBJ2-1; D call uncertain. This CDR3 comprises 13 residues. Trimming left V 3 bases short and J 8 bases short, with 11 bases between. The CDR3 protein is CASSFSVEDEQFF. CDR3 bases: TGTGCCAGCAGTTTCTCGGTCGAGGATGAGCAGTTCTTC.

This rearrangement joins TRBV7-2 to TRBJ1-2; D remains ambiguous. CDR3 length equals 12 residues. Germline CDR1 SGHTA, CDR2 FQGNSA. The V end lost 4 bases, the J end lost 4 bases, and 7 bases lay between the germline ends. CDR3 DNA sequence: TGTGCCAGCAGCTCGATGGGCTATGGCTACACCTTC. As protein: CASSSMGYGYTF.

The CDR3 DNA is TGTGCCAGCAGTTTCGCCGACAGGGGATACACAGATACGCAGTATTTT. Protein: CASSFADRGYTDTQYF. The gene calls are TRBV28 and TRBJ2-3; 8 bases fit TRBD1. V shed 3 bases, J shed 2 bases, and the junction held 7 bases outside the gene matches. Germline-derived CDR1 and CDR2 are MDHEN and SYDVKM. This CDR3 is built from 16 residues.

CDR3 residues: CASSSRNSPLHF. The CDR3 DNA reads as TGTGCCAGCAGCTCGAGAAATTCACCCCTCCACTTT. The gene calls are TRBV21-1 and TRBJ1-6. TRBV21-1 is given as a pseudogene. The CDR3 is 12 residues long.